The clone carrying this T cell receptor beta chain occurred many times. Antigen specificity is unknown. Using its own MiXCR run on the reads, TCRdb lists one record per CDR3 protein. The sample lists roughly 230,000 distinct CDR3 sequences, approximately 13% occurring once. The data belong to a study of T cell repertoires in cytomegalovirus infection. Across the whole study: Indications came from public TCR beta signatures; they pointed to CMV infection and to a matching HLA type. Broader study findings: Predominance within the ex vivo response was attributable to HLA-C-restricted CMV-specific TCR beta clonotypes. People with CMV and the relevant HLA were identified by cumulative public TCR beta family frequency.

Germline loops: CDR1 LNHDA, CDR2 SQIVND (reference sequence). This CDR3 has 16 amino acids. Trimming removed 3 bases from V and 5 bases from J; junction bases left unmatched: 7. J is TRBJ2-1 and V is TRBV19; 10 bases fit TRBD2. The TCR originated in a human donor in good health (CMV status not recorded). Some clones in this sample may be carry-over from other donors' samples. Sequenced: PBMCs. The CDR3 loop is CASSMMSGRAHNEQFF. CDR3 DNA sequence: TGTGCCAGTAGTATGATGAGCGGGAGGGCCCACAATGAGCAGTTCTTC.